In its sample, the clone carrying this T cell receptor (beta chain) was seen a few times. The data derive from a study of early T cells in non-severe SARS-CoV-2 infection. The CDR3 spans 13 residues. V was cut by 3 bases and J by 1 base, with 6 bases left in between. Germline V CDR1 and CDR2: KGHSH, LQKENI. A single record per CDR3 protein comes from TCRdb applying MiXCR to the 5' RACE reads. The sample has under 100,000 distinct CDR3 sequences; 8% to 13% are singletons. This receptor was taken from an adult who was a healthcare worker with PCR-confirmed SARS-CoV-2 infection or an uninfected control (not recorded which). The chain employs TRBV18 and TRBJ1-2; D may be TRBD1 (5 bases). The specimen was whole blood. The CDR3 DNA reads as TGTGCCAGCTCACCGACAGATAACTATGGCTACACCTTC. It encodes CASSPTDNYGYTF.